The 12 T cell receptor beta chains in this list originate from one sample, sequenced in a study of blood T cell repertoires in COVID-19. Only in-frame clones appear in the TCRdb table, and some are missing; sequencing was by immunoSEQ multiplex PCR. The repertoire holds about 220,000 clones, with more than 75% as singletons. Sequenced input: peripheral blood. The receptors shown here come from a man in his forties or fifties who had recovered from COVID-19.

On this clone: This CDR3 is also generated by other DNA sequences in the sample. The rearrangement joins TRBV7-9 to TRBJ1-4; TRBD1 matches 8 bases. CDR1 SEHNR and CDR2 FQNEAQ come from the germline V gene (reference sequence). J gave up 4 bases and V 4 bases, and 2 bases lay outside the gene matches. The CDR3 loop spans 14 amino acids. In DNA form, the CDR3 reads TGTGCCAGCAGCTCCGGACAGGGTAATGAAAAACTGTTTTTT. Protein: CASSSGQGNEKLFF.

The chain joins TRBV4-2 to TRBJ1-4, with no clear D. Trimming took off 2 bases at V and 8 bases at J, with 9 bases between the two ends. CDR1 is LGHNA, CDR2 YNFKEQ, per germline. The CDR3 is made up of 13 amino acids. CDR3 sequence (DNA): TGTGCCAGCAGCCAATCTACGGAGGAAAAACTGTTTTTT. Translation: CASSQSTEEKLFF.

CDR3 amino acids: CASRARPRGGAETQYF. The CDR3 DNA sequence: TGTGCCAGTAGGGCCCGACCTCGGGGGGGTGCAGAGACCCAGTACTTC. The chain has TRBV19 and TRBJ2-5; 8 nucleotides align to TRBD2. CDR1 and CDR2 (germline): LNHDA, SQIVND (reference sequence). V dropped 6 bases and J dropped 4; count of bases not matched to a gene: 13. This CDR3 is 16 amino acids long. Using reference TRBV19 and TRBJ2-5 for the parts outside the CDR3, the full variable domain is DGGITQSPKYLFRKEGQNVTLSCEQNLNHDAMYWYRQDPGQGLRLIYYSQIVNDFQKGDIAEGYSVSREKKESFPLTVTSAQKNPTAFYLCASRARPRGGAETQYFGPGTRLLVL.

The rearrangement uses TRBV5-5 and TRBJ2-7; D is undetermined. This CDR3 contains 12 residues. Trimming pared 4 bases from V and 4 bases from J, leaving 9 bases between. Germline V CDR1 and CDR2: SGHKS, YYEKEE (reference sequence). In DNA form, the CDR3 reads TGTGCCAGCAGCCTATCCCATTACGAGCAGTACTTC. This translates into CASSLSHYEQYF.

The chain joins TRBV30 to TRBJ2-5, with 7 positions matching TRBD1. This CDR3 has 16 residues. Trimming removed 0 bases from V and 4 bases from J; junction bases left unmatched: 11. Per germline, CDR1 GTSNPN and CDR2 SVGIG (reference sequence). CDR3 sequence reads: CAWSVRGQRRGETQYF. The DNA of the CDR3 is TGTGCCTGGAGTGTAAGGGGGCAGCGACGAGGAGAGACCCAGTACTTC.

The gene calls are TRBV5-1 and TRBJ2-7, with D unclear. V gave up 0 bases and J gave up 3 bases, with 10 bases separating them. In germline, CDR1 is SGHRS, CDR2 YFSETQ. CDR3 length: 14 amino acids. The CDR3 is CASSLGSSGYEQYF. The DNA for the CDR3 is TGCGCCAGCAGCTTGGGGTCTTCAGGCTACGAGCAGTACTTC.

On this clone itself: An end of the junction does not agree with germline; a read error may underlie this. V and J are TRBV28 and TRBJ1-2; TRBD1 aligns across 7 bases. The germline V gene has CDR1 MDHEN and CDR2 SYDVKM. The CDR3 sequence is 16 residues long. The CDR3 DNA reads as TGTGCCGGCAGTTATGGTCGTGCGACAGGGAACTATGGCTACACCTTC. Protein product: CAGSYGRATGNYGYTF.

The rearrangement uses TRBV6-5 and TRBJ1-3; D not certain. V was clipped by 3 bases and J by 0 bases, with 9 bases between them. Germline loops: CDR1 MNHEY, CDR2 SVGAGI. This CDR3 is 15 amino acids long. Written as DNA, the CDR3 is TGTGCCAGCAGTTATACCCGGGACTCTGGAAACACCATATATTTT. Its translation is CASSYTRDSGNTIYF.

This clone turned up a few times. The chain links TRBV2 to TRBJ2-1; 13 nucleotides align to TRBD2. The CDR3 extends over 15 amino acids. CDR1 and CDR2 (germline): SNHLY, FYNNEI. The V segment lost 7 bases and the J segment 7 bases; nucleotides outside the gene matches: 7. The CDR3 sequence is CASTGTSGNINEQFF. Here the CDR3 DNA reads TGTGCCAGCACCGGGACTAGCGGGAACATTAATGAGCAGTTCTTC.

V is TRBV18 and J is TRBJ1-1; a possible D gene is TRBD1 (6 bases). V was shortened by 10 bases and J by 0 bases, with 12 bases between the two germline ends. CDR1 and CDR2 from the germline V gene are KGHSH and LQKENI. The CDR3 extends over 13 amino acids. The CDR3 DNA follows: TGTGCCACCGTCAGGACAGTGAACACTGAAGCTTTCTTT. This translates into CATVRTVNTEAFF.

The chain employs TRBV28 and TRBJ2-3; TRBD2 agrees at 11 bases. Germline trimming cut 8 bases from V and 3 bases from J; bases unmatched to any gene: 10. This CDR3 is 16 amino acids long. In germline, CDR1 is MDHEN, CDR2 SYDVKM. CDR3 nucleotide sequence: TGTGCCAGCGCTACGAGGGCTAGCGGGAGGACAGATACGCAGTATTTT. It encodes CASATRASGRTDTQYF. Based on the CDR3 plus reference TRBV28 and TRBJ2-3, the full variable domain is DVKVTQSSRYLVKRTGEKVFLECVQDMDHENMFWYRQDPGLGLRLIYFSYDVKMKEKGDIPEGYSVSREKKERFSLILESASTNQTSMYLCASATRASGRTDTQYFGPGTRLTVL.

This chain uses TRBV5-1 with TRBJ1-6, with TRBD1 as a possible D gene (5 bases). CDR3 length equals 15 residues. V lost 0 bases, J lost 14 bases, and 18 bases lay in between. CDR1 is SGHRS and CDR2 is YFSETQ in the germline V gene. In DNA, the CDR3 is TGCGCCAGCAGCTTGGATAGGGGTCGGTCCACCACCCTCCACTTT. Translation: CASSLDRGRSTTLHF.